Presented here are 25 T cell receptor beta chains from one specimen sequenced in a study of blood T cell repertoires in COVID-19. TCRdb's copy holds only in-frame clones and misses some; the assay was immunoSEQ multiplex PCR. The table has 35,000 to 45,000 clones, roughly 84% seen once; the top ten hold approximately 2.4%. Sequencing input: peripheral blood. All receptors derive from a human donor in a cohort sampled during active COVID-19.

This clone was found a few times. The CDR3 sequence is CASSLGQSNTGELFF. The CDR3 DNA is TGTGCCAGCAGCCTAGGACAGAGTAACACCGGGGAGCTGTTTTTT. V usage is TRBV27 and J usage is TRBJ2-2, with D possibly being TRBD1 (6 bases). The V gene's germline CDR1 is MNHEY and CDR2 SMNVEV (reference sequence). The germline V and J ends were trimmed by 6 bases and 2 bases, with 13 bases remaining between them. CDR3 length: 15 amino acids.

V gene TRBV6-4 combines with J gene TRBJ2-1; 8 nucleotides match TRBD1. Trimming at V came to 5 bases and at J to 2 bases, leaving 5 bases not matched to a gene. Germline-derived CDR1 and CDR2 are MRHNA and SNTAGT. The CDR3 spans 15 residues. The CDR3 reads CASSQQGVAYNEQFF. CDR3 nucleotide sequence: TGTGCCAGCAGTCAACAGGGGGTTGCCTACAATGAGCAGTTCTTC.

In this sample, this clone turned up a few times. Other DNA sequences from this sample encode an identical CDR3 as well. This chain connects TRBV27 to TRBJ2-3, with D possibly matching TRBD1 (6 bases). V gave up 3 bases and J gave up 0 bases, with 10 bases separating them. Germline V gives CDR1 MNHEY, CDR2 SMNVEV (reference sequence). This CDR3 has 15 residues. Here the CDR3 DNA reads TGTGCCAGCAGTTTGGGACACCCTAGCACAGATACGCAGTATTTT. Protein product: CASSLGHPSTDTQYF.

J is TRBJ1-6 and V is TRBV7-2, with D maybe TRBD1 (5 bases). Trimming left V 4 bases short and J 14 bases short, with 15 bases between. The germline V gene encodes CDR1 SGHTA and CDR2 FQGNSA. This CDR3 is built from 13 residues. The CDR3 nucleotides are TGTGCCAGCAGCTCCCGGGAGCGGGGGTCCCTCCACTTT. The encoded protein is CASSSRERGSLHF.

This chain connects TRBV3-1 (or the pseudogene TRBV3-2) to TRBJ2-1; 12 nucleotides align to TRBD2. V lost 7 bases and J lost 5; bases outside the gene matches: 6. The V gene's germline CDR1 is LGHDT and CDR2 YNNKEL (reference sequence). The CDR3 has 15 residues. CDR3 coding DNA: TGTGCCAGCACCCTTCTAGCGGGGGGGCACAATGAGCAGTTCTTC. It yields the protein CASTLLAGGHNEQFF.

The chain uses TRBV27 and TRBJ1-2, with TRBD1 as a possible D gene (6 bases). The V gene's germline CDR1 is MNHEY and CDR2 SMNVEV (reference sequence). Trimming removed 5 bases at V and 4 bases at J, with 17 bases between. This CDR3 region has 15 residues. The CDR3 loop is CASSGGIRGAYGYTF. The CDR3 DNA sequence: TGTGCCAGCAGTGGGGGCATTCGGGGGGCCTATGGCTACACCTTC.

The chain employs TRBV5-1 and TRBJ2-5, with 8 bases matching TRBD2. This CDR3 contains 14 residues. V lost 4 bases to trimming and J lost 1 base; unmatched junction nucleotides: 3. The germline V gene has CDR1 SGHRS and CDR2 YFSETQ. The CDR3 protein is CASSRGLAQETQYF. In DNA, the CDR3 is TGCGCCAGCAGCCGAGGACTAGCCCAAGAGACCCAGTACTTC.

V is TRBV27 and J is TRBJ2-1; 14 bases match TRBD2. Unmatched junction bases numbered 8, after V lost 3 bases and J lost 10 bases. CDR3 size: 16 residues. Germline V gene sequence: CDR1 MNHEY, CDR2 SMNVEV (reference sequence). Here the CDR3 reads CASSLFSGLAGGEQFF. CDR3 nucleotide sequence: TGTGCCAGCAGTTTGTTTAGTGGACTAGCGGGGGGAGAGCAGTTCTTC.

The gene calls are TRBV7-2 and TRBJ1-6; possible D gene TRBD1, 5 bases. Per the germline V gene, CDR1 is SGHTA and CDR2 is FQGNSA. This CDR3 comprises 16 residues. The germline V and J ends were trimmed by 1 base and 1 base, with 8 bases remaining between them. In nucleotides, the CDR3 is TGTGCCAGCAGCTTAGTGTCAGGGTCCTATAATTCACCCCTCCACTTT. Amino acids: CASSLVSGSYNSPLHF.

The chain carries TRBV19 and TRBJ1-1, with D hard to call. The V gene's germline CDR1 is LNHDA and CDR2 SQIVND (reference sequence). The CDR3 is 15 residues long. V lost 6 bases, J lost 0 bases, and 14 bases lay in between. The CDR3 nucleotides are TGTGCCAGTAGGTCGGGGAGCTGGCTGAACACTGAAGCTTTCTTT. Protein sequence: CASRSGSWLNTEAFF.

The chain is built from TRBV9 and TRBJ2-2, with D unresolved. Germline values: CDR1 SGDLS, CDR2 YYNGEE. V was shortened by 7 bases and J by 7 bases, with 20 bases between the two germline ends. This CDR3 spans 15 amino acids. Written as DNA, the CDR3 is TGTGCCAGCGGATCGGGTAACGACGCCCGCGGGGAGCTGTTTTTT. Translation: CASGSGNDARGELFF.

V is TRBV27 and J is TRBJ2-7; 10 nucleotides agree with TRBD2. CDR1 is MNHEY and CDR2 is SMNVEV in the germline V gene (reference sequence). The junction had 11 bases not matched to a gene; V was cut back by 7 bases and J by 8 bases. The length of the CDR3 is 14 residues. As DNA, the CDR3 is TGTGCCAGCACCTCCCCGGAGCGGGGGGGACAGCAGTACTTC. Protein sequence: CASTSPERGGQQYF.

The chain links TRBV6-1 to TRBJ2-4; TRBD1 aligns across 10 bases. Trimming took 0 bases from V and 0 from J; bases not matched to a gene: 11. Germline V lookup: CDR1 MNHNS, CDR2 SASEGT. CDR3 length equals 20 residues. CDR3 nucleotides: TGTGCCAGCAGTGAAGCAGGGGGACAGGGGAGAGGTCTAGCCAAAAACATTCAGTACTTC. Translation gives CASSEAGGQGRGLAKNIQYF.

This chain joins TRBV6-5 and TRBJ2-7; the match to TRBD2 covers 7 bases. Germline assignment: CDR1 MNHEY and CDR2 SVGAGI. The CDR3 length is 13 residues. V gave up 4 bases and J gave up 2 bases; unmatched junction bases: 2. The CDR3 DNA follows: TGTGCCAGCAGTTTGGGACTACCCTACGAGCAGTACTTC. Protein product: CASSLGLPYEQYF.

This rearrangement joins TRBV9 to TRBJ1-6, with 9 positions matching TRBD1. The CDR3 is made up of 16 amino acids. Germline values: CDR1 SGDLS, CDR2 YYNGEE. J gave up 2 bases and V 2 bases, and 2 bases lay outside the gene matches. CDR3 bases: TGTGCCAGCAGCGTGGGGGACAGGGCCTATAATTCACCCCTCCACTTT. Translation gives CASSVGDRAYNSPLHF.

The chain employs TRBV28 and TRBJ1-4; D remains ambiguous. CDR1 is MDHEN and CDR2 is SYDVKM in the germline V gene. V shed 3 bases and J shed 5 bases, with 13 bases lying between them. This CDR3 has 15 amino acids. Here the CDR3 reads CASSFGGGENEKLFF. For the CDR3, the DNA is TGTGCCAGCAGTTTCGGAGGAGGTGAGAATGAAAAACTGTTTTTT. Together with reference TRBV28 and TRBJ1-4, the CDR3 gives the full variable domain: DVKVTQSSRYLVKRTGEKVFLECVQDMDHENMFWYRQDPGLGLRLIYFSYDVKMKEKGDIPEGYSVSREKKERFSLILESASTNQTSMYLCASSFGGGENEKLFFGSGTQLSVL.

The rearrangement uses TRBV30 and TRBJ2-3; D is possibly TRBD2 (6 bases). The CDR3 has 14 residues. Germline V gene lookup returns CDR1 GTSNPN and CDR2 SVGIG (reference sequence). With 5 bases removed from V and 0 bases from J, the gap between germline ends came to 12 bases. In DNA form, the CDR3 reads TGTGCCTGGGGGGGGACTTCTAGCACAGATACGCAGTATTTT. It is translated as CAWGGTSSTDTQYF. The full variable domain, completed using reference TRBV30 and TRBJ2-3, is SQTIHQWPATLVQPVGSPLSLECTVEGTSNPNLYWYRQAAGRGLQLLFYSVGIGQISSEVPQNLSASRPQDRQFILSSKKLLLSDSGFYLCAWGGTSSTDTQYFGPGTRLTVL.

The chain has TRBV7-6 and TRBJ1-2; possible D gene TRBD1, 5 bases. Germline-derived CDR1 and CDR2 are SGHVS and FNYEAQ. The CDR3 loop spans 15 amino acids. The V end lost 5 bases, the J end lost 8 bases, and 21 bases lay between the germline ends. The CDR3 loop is CASSPGGWGPSGYTF. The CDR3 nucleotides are TGTGCCAGCAGCCCCGGGGGTTGGGGCCCTTCGGGCTACACCTTC.

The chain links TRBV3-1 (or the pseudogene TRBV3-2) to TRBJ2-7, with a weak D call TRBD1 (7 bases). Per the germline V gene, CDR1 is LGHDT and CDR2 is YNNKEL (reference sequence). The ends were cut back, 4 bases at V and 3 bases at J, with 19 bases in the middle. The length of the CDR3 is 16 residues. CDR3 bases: TGTGCCAGCAGCCGCTCGGAGGGGGCTATAGACTACGAGCAGTACTTC. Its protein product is CASSRSEGAIDYEQYF.

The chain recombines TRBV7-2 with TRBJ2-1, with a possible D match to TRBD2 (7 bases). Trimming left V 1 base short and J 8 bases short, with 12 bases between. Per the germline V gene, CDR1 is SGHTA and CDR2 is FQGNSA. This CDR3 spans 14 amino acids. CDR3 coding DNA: TGTGCCAGCAGCTTAGTAAGGGGGAGGGATGAGCAGTTCTTC. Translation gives CASSLVRGRDEQFF.

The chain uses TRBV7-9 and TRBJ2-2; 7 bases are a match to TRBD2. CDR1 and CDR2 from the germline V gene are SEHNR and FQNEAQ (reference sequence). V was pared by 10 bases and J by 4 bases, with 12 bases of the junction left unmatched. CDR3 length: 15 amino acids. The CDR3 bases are TGTGCCACCCTGCCCACGGGGAGGGCCACCGGGGAGCTGTTTTTT. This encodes CATLPTGRATGELFF. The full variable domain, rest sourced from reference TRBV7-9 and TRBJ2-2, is DTGVSQNPRHKITKRGQNVTFRCDPISEHNRLYWYRQTLGQGPEFLTYFQNEAQLEKSRLLSDRFSAERPKGSFSTLEIQRTEQGDSAMYLCATLPTGRATGELFFGEGSRLTVL.

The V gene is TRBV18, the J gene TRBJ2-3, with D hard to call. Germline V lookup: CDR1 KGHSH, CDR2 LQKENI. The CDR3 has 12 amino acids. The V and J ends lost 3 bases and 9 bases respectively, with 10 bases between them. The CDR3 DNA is TGTGCCAGCTCACCGCGAGTCGAAACGCAGTATTTT. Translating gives CASSPRVETQYF.

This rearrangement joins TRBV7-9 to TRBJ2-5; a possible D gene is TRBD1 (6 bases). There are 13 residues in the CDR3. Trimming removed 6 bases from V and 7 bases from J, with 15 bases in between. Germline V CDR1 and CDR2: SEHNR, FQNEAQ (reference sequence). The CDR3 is CASRSTGSGTQYF. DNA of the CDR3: TGTGCCAGCAGATCGACAGGATCGGGGACCCAGTACTTC.

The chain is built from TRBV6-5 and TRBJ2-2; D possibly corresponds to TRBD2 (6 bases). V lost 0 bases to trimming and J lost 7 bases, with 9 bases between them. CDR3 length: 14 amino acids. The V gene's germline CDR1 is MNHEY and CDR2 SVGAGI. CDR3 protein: CASSYSRGYGELFF. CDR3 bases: TGTGCCAGCAGTTACTCGCGGGGATACGGGGAGCTGTTTTTT.

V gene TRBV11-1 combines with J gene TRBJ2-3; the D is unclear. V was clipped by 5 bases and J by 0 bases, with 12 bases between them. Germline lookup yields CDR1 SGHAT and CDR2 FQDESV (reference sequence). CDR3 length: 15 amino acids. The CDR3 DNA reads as TGTGCCAGCAGCGCGCGGTGGATCAGCACAGATACGCAGTATTTT. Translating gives CASSARWISTDTQYF. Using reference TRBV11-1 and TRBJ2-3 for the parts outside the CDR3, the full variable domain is EAEVAQSPRYKITEKSQAVAFWCDPISGHATLYWYRQILGQGPELLVQFQDESVVDDSQLPKDRFSAERLKGVDSTLKIQPAELGDSAMYLCASSARWISTDTQYFGPGTRLTVL.